The rows below give T cell receptor beta chains drawn from one sample of a study of blood T cells in healthy people across ages. One entry per CDR3 protein results from TCRdb running MiXCR on the 5' RACE reads. The sample holds 890,000 or so distinct CDR3 sequences, 55% to 65% seen once. The sequencing input was blood. All receptors come from a man younger than 40 in good health. Both conserved end residues are part of each CDR3. The order of the fields is CDR3 protein, CDR3 DNA, J gene, V gene, clone size, D gene. D genes are given only for firm matches. The size of a clone is reported for some rows only, either as once, few or many, or as a class for expanded clones.

CDR3: CASSQATGIYGYTF; DNA: TGTGCCAGCAGCCAAGCGACAGGGATTTATGGCTACACCTTC; J: TRBJ1-2; V: TRBV14; size: .; D: TRBD1
CDR3: CASSEGRGAQQYF; DNA: TGTGCCAGCAGCGAAGGACGGGGAGCCCAGCAGTACTTC; J: TRBJ2-4; V: TRBV7-8; size: .; D: .
CDR3: CASSPNPDYGYTF; DNA: TGTGCCAGCAGCCCCAATCCCGATTATGGCTACACCTTC; J: TRBJ1-2; V: TRBV7-3; size: .; D: .
CDR3: CSARERAEAYNSPLHF; DNA: TGCAGTGCTAGAGAGAGGGCTGAAGCCTATAATTCACCCCTCCACTTT; J: TRBJ1-6; V: TRBV20-1; size: .; D: .
CDR3: CASRIPTYEQYF; DNA: TGTGCCAGCAGAATCCCTACCTACGAGCAGTACTTC; J: TRBJ2-7; V: TRBV6-2/TRBV6-3; size: few; D: .
CDR3: CAVEGRDSDEQYF; DNA: TGTGCCGTTGAGGGGAGGGACTCCGACGAGCAGTACTTC; J: TRBJ2-7; V: TRBV28; size: .; D: TRBD2
CDR3: CASGTSGGESETQYF; DNA: TGTGCCAGCGGGACTAGCGGGGGAGAGTCGGAGACCCAGTACTTC; J: TRBJ2-5; V: TRBV7-8; size: .; D: TRBD2
CDR3: CASSLFGDNYGYTF; DNA: TGTGCCAGCAGTTTATTTGGGGATAACTATGGCTACACCTTC; J: TRBJ1-2; V: TRBV12-3/TRBV12-4; size: .; D: .
CDR3: CASSLSGRGRGLWAQPQHF; DNA: TGTGCCAGCAGTTTATCGGGGAGGGGGCGAGGGTTATGGGCTCAGCCCCAGCATTTT; J: TRBJ1-5; V: TRBV27; size: .; D: TRBD1
CDR3: CASSFPGQSYEQYF; DNA: TGTGCCAGCAGTTTCCCGGGACAGAGCTACGAGCAGTACTTC; J: TRBJ2-7; V: TRBV28; size: few; D: TRBD1
CDR3: CASSFFGQGTDTQYF; DNA: TGTGCCAGCAGCTTTTTTGGACAGGGTACAGATACGCAGTATTTT; J: TRBJ2-3; V: TRBV7-9; size: few; D: TRBD1
CDR3: CASSPDRGFGEQYF; DNA: TGTGCCAGCAGCCCGGACAGGGGATTTGGCGAGCAGTACTTC; J: TRBJ2-7; V: TRBV11-2; size: few; D: TRBD1
CDR3: CASSSSKNNEQFF; DNA: TGTGCCAGCAGTTCCTCAAAGAACAATGAGCAGTTCTTC; J: TRBJ2-1; V: TRBV6-2/TRBV6-3; size: .; D: .
CDR3: CSARVASGTDTQYF; DNA: TGCAGTGCTAGAGTCGCGAGCGGGACAGATACGCAGTATTTT; J: TRBJ2-3; V: TRBV20-1; size: few; D: .
CDR3: CSAENGQGTQETQYF; DNA: TGCAGTGCAGAAAACGGGCAGGGTACTCAGGAGACCCAGTACTTC; J: TRBJ2-5; V: TRBV20-1; size: few; D: .
CDR3: CASSQGSRPFQETQYF; DNA: TGCGCCAGCAGCCAAGGGTCTCGACCGTTCCAAGAGACCCAGTACTTC; J: TRBJ2-5; V: TRBV4-1; size: .; D: .
CDR3: CATRGLYEQFF; DNA: TGTGCCACCAGGGGCCTGTATGAGCAGTTCTTC; J: TRBJ2-1; V: TRBV24-1; size: once; D: .